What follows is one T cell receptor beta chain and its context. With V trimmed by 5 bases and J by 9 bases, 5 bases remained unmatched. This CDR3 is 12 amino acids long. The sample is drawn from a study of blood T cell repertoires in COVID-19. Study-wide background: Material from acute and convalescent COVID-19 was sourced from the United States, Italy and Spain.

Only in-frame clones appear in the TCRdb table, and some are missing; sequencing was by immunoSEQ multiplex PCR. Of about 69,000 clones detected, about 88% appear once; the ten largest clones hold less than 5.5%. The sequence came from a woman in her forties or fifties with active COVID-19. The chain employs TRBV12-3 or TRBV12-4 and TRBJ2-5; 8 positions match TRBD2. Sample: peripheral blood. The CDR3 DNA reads TGTGCCAGCAGTCTTAGGCGGGAGGCCCAGTACTTC. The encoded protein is CASSLRREAQYF.